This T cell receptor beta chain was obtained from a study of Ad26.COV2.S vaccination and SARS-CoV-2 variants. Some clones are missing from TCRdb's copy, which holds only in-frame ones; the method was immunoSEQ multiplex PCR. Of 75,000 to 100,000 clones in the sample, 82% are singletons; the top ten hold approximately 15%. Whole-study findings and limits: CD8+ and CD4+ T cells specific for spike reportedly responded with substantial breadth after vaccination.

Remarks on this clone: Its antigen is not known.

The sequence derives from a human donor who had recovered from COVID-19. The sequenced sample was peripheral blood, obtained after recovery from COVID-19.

The CDR3 sequence is CASSQGLAGSLAYEQYF. The CDR3 DNA follows: TGTGCCAGCAGTCAGGGACTAGCGGGAAGCCTTGCCTACGAGCAGTACTTC. This sequence joins TRBV27 and TRBJ2-7, with TRBD2 matching over 13 bases. The ends lost 5 bases at V and 2 bases at J; junction bases unmatched: 9. Germline V gene sequence: CDR1 MNHEY, CDR2 SMNVEV (reference sequence). The CDR3 has 17 amino acids.